Presented here are 23 T cell receptor beta chains from one specimen sequenced in a study of spatial heterogeneity in lung cancer. The time point is: sample taken at primary tumor resection. TCRs were sequenced from unsorted whole RNA of tumor, nontumor lung or PBMC. TCRdb re-called the 5' RACE reads through MiXCR, storing one row per CDR3 protein. This sample has under 100,000 distinct CDR3 sequences, with 7% to 9% found just once. This specimen was PBMCs, taken at surgery. The origin of the receptors is a male donor with early-stage non-small cell lung cancer.

This chain connects TRBV7-3 to TRBJ2-3, with 7 nucleotides matching TRBD1. Germline V gene data show CDR1 as SGHTA and CDR2 as FQGTGA. Germline trimming cut 4 bases from V and 2 bases from J; bases unmatched to any gene: 6. The CDR3 is 15 amino acids. The chain's CDR3 is CASSYTGQATDTQYF. As DNA, the CDR3 is TGTGCCAGCAGCTACACAGGACAGGCCACAGATACGCAGTATTTT.

This clonotype was seen more than once but under ten times. V is TRBV7-2 and J is TRBJ2-7, with D possibly TRBD2 on 5 matching bases. Between the trimmed V and J ends, which lost 4 bases and 4 bases, there was a span of 17 bases. From germline, CDR1 is SGHTA and CDR2 FQGNSA. The CDR3 has 15 residues. The CDR3 region is CASSYSLASGYEQYF. The CDR3 nucleotides read TGTGCCAGCAGCTATAGTCTGGCGTCGGGGTACGAGCAGTACTTC.

This clonotype was detected many times. The J gene is TRBJ2-1, the V gene TRBV3-1; no clear D gene. Germline loops: CDR1 LGHDT, CDR2 YNNKEL (reference sequence). CDR3 length: 15 amino acids. V was shortened by 1 base and J by 0 bases, with 7 bases between the two germline ends. The CDR3 DNA follows: TGTGCCAGCAGCCAAGTGCAGAGCTCCTACAATGAGCAGTTCTTC. Protein product: CASSQVQSSYNEQFF.

This chain uses TRBV28 with TRBJ1-5; perhaps TRBD1 as D (5 bases). This CDR3 region has 12 residues. The germline V gene has CDR1 MDHEN and CDR2 SYDVKM. The V and J ends lost 6 bases and 7 bases respectively, with 10 bases between them. The CDR3 region is CASRPQGQPQHF. For the CDR3, the DNA is TGTGCCAGCAGACCTCAGGGCCAGCCCCAGCATTTT.

This clonotype was detected many times. V is TRBV29-1 and J is TRBJ1-1; perhaps TRBD1 as D (5 bases). CDR1 is SQVTM and CDR2 is ANQGSEA in the germline V gene. The CDR3 has 14 amino acids. Trimming stripped 4 bases from V and 0 bases from J, with 12 bases between. The CDR3 DNA reads TGCAGCGTTGTCAATACAGGCCTGAACACTGAAGCTTTCTTT. Translation gives CSVVNTGLNTEAFF.

This clonotype came up many times. J is TRBJ2-1 and V is TRBV19; no reliable D call. CDR3 length: 13 amino acids. Germline CDR1 reads LNHDA; CDR2 reads SQIVND (reference sequence). Deletions cut 3 bases from V and 10 bases from J, with 13 bases between. CDR3 coding DNA: TGTGCCAGTAGTATTGCGGTGGCCAGAGAGCAGTTCTTC. Its protein product is CASSIAVAREQFF.

This clonotype was counted only a few times. This chain uses TRBV7-8 with TRBJ2-1; the D call may be TRBD1 or TRBD2 (5 bases each). Germline V gives CDR1 SGHVS, CDR2 FQNEAQ. This CDR3 contains 14 residues. V was clipped by 1 base and J by 12 bases, with 16 bases between them. The CDR3 nucleotides are TGTGCCAGCAGCTTAGATAGCAGGGCGAGGGCGCAGTTCTTC. Its protein is CASSLDSRARAQFF.

In its sample, this clonotype was seen a few times. The rearrangement links TRBV9 to TRBJ2-3; possible D gene TRBD2, 6 bases. V shed 3 bases and J shed 9 bases, with 17 bases lying between them. The CDR3 has 14 amino acids. CDR1 SGDLS and CDR2 YYNGEE come from the germline V gene. Here the CDR3 reads CASSAQWGVETQYF. The CDR3 nucleotides read TGTGCCAGCAGCGCCCAGTGGGGGGTGGAGACGCAGTATTTT.

The chain joins TRBV4-1 to TRBJ2-3; TRBD2 might be the D (5 bases). This CDR3 contains 16 residues. Germline CDR1 reads MGHRA; CDR2 reads YSYEKL. The V gene lost 0 bases and the J gene lost 5 bases, with 15 bases spanning the gap. The CDR3 DNA sequence: TGCGCCAGCAGCCAAGATCAATCTAGCAGGATAGATACGCAGTATTTT. It translates to CASSQDQSSRIDTQYF.

There are a few counts of this clonotype. The J gene is TRBJ2-2, the V gene TRBV9; tentatively, D is TRBD1 (6 bases). V was trimmed by 4 bases and J by 6 bases, leaving 10 bases between them. CDR1 SGDLS and CDR2 YYNGEE come from the germline V gene. CDR3 length: 13 amino acids. The CDR3: CASSSRGSGELFF. The CDR3 DNA reads TGTGCCAGCAGCTCCAGGGGCTCCGGGGAGCTGTTTTTT.

This clonotype showed up many times. The chain recombines TRBV4-2 with TRBJ1-2, with a possible D match to TRBD1 (6 bases). Trimming stripped 10 bases from V and 6 bases from J, with 21 bases between. This CDR3 is built from 14 residues. The germline CDR1 and CDR2 sequences are LGHNA and YNFKEQ. The CDR3, as DNA: TGTGCCACCACGACCCAGGGGTTATCGGATGGCTACACCTTC. It is translated as CATTTQGLSDGYTF.

Details on this clonotype: Given a much more abundant clone one base away, this may be a read error. The chain joins TRBV7-7 to TRBJ2-7; D gene ambiguous. The CDR3 has 15 amino acids. V lost 0 bases to trimming and J lost 3 bases, with 12 bases between them. Germline-derived CDR1 and CDR2 are SSHAT and FNYEAQ (reference sequence). CDR3 sequence: CASSLALGWDYEQYF. The CDR3 bases are TGTGCCAGCAGCTTAGCGCTCGGGTGGGACTACGAGCAGTACTTC.

This chain uses TRBV30 with TRBJ2-3; a weak D match, TRBD2 (5 bases). CDR3 length: 16 residues. CDR1 and CDR2 from the germline V gene are GTSNPN and SVGIG (reference sequence). Trimming took off 0 bases at V and 2 bases at J, with 15 bases between the two ends. The CDR3 coding sequence is TGTGCCTGGAGTGTATTGGCTAGCAGATTCACAGATACGCAGTATTTT. Amino acid sequence: CAWSVLASRFTDTQYF.

In its sample, this clonotype was seen a few times. An end of the junction does not agree with germline; a read error may underlie this. The chain employs TRBV2 and TRBJ1-2; perhaps TRBD1 as D (5 bases). Germline V lookup: CDR1 SNHLY, CDR2 FYNNEI. The CDR3 consists of 14 residues. For the CDR3, the DNA is TGTGTCAGCATCCCGGACATAGGGAGCTATGGCTACACCTTC. This codes for CVSIPDIGSYGYTF.

The table lists this clonotype with many counts. CDR3 nucleotide sequence: TGCAGTGCTAGCAGGGGGCCTGACACAGATACGCAGTATTTT. Residues: CSASRGPDTDTQYF. V usage is TRBV20-1 and J usage is TRBJ2-3; 8 bases line up with TRBD1. Trimming at V came to 3 bases and at J to 2 bases, leaving 4 bases not matched to a gene. The CDR3 spans 14 residues. Germline CDR1 DFQATT, CDR2 SNEGSKA (reference sequence).

This clonotype has ten or more counts. The chain links TRBV4-3 to TRBJ1-4, with no clear D. This CDR3 region has 14 residues. Looked up from germline, CDR1 is LGHNA and CDR2 is YSLEER. Trimming removed 0 bases at V and 8 bases at J, with 10 bases between. DNA for the CDR3: TGCGCCAGCAGCCAAGAGGAATCGGGGGAAAAACTGTTTTTT. Residues: CASSQEESGEKLFF.

In this sample, this clonotype turned up a few times. The rearrangement links TRBV19 to TRBJ1-4, with unresolved D. Germline-derived CDR1 and CDR2 are LNHDA and SQIVND (reference sequence). Trimming cost V 6 bases and J 7 bases, with 18 bases left between them. The CDR3 loop spans 15 amino acids. The CDR3 sequence is CASSRTRSGGEKLFF. DNA for the CDR3: TGTGCCAGTAGCCGCACAAGATCAGGAGGTGAAAAACTGTTTTTT.

V is TRBV15 and J is TRBJ2-7; D is ambiguous. CDR1 LNHNV and CDR2 YYDKDF come from the germline V gene (reference sequence). The CDR3 totals 15 residues. V lost 0 bases to trimming and J lost 0 bases, with 9 bases between them. CDR3 loop: CATSRDPLDSYEQYF. Here the CDR3 DNA reads TGTGCCACCAGCAGAGATCCCTTGGACTCCTACGAGCAGTACTTC.

The V gene is TRBV20-1, the J gene TRBJ2-3; D gene uncertain. CDR1 DFQATT and CDR2 SNEGSKA come from the germline V gene (reference sequence). Between the trimmed V and J ends, which lost 2 bases and 5 bases, there was a span of 8 bases. The CDR3 sequence is 12 residues long. The CDR3 bases are TGCAGTGCTAGAAGGGAAGGAGATACGCAGTATTTT. Translating gives CSARREGDTQYF.

This clonotype has only a few counts. The chain is built from TRBV28 and TRBJ2-1, with a possible D match to TRBD1 (6 bases). Trimming shortened V by 6 bases and J by 5 bases, and 14 bases separated the two germline ends. From germline, CDR1 is MDHEN and CDR2 SYDVKM. CDR3 size: 14 residues. CDR3 nucleotides: TGTGCCAGCAGCACACAGGGAGATCACAATGAGCAGTTCTTC. This translates into CASSTQGDHNEQFF.

This clonotype was observed many times. The chain has TRBV28 and TRBJ1-1, with D unclear. The CDR3 has 13 amino acids. Germline assignment: CDR1 MDHEN and CDR2 SYDVKM. Deletions cut 6 bases from V and 2 bases from J, with 10 bases between. CDR3 protein: CASRPVANTEAFF. In DNA, the CDR3 is TGTGCCAGCAGGCCCGTCGCCAACACTGAAGCTTTCTTT.

V gene TRBV20-1 combines with J gene TRBJ2-1, with TRBD1 matching over 8 bases. The CDR3 extends over 14 amino acids. J lost 8 bases, V lost 3 bases, and 9 bases had no gene match. Looked up from germline, CDR1 is DFQATT and CDR2 is SNEGSKA (reference sequence). CDR3 coding DNA: TGCAGTGCTAGTCAGGGGGCCGGAGCAGATGAGCAGTTCTTC. Its translation: CSASQGAGADEQFF.

On this clonotype: This could be a read error, since a much larger clone is one nucleotide away. The J gene is TRBJ1-5, the V gene TRBV20-1, with a possible D match to TRBD1 (5 bases). The CDR3 consists of 15 residues. Germline assignment: CDR1 DFQATT and CDR2 SNEGSKA (reference sequence). The CDR3 DNA sequence: TGCAGTGCTAGCCCGAAGGGGCTTCTTTCCCAGCCCCAGCGTTTT. Translating gives CSASPKGLLSQPQRF.